These 13 T cell receptor beta chains were all obtained from the same sample, sequenced in a study of post-analysis software for immune sequencing data. The study's findings and limits: With TRBV5-6, TRBV5-1 and TRBV20-1 included, about five TRBV segments were more frequent in patients than in controls.

No antigen has been identified for these receptors. Unique molecular identifiers had been added to the TCR beta cDNA libraries. Via MiXCR, TCRdb re-called the PCR reads, giving one row per CDR3 protein. In the table there are about 820,000 distinct CDR3 sequences, approximately 53% of which are singletons. Sequenced input: blood. The receptors were sampled from a girl aged 10-17 years with multiple sclerosis.

The chain employs TRBV5-1 and TRBJ2-7; 8 nucleotides agree with TRBD1. Trimming cost V 0 bases and J 6 bases; bases outside gene matches: 14. There are 17 residues in the CDR3. Germline V lookup: CDR1 SGHRS, CDR2 YFSETQ. CDR3 loop: CASSLALAGGIHSEQYF. The DNA of the CDR3 is TGCGCCAGCAGCTTGGCCTTGGCAGGGGGCATTCATTCCGAGCAGTACTTC.

This rearrangement joins TRBV10-2 to TRBJ2-3, with a weak D call TRBD1 (6 bases). CDR1 and CDR2 from the germline V gene are WSHSY and SAAADI. The CDR3 consists of 15 residues. Trimming left V 3 bases short and J 5 bases short, with 15 bases between. The CDR3 sequence: CASSDWGQAGDTQYF. CDR3 in DNA: TGCGCCAGCAGTGACTGGGGACAAGCCGGAGATACGCAGTATTTT.

V and J are TRBV20-1 and TRBJ2-1; 9 bases match TRBD2. J gave up 4 bases and V 4 bases, and 11 bases lay outside the gene matches. This CDR3 is built from 16 residues. Germline V gene lookup returns CDR1 DFQATT and CDR2 SNEGSKA (reference sequence). The CDR3 nucleotides read TGCAGTGCTACAGAGATCCTAGCGGGACGATACAATGAGCAGTTCTTC. Translating gives CSATEILAGRYNEQFF.

This clonotype has a handful of counts. This sequence joins TRBV15 and TRBJ1-6; no firm D call. Germline V CDR1 and CDR2: LNHNV, YYDKDF (reference sequence). The CDR3 length is 14 residues. Trimming removed 3 bases from V and 5 bases from J, with 8 bases in between. The DNA for the CDR3 is TGTGCCACCAGCAGGGTCCCGAATAATTCACCCCTCCACTTT. It yields the protein CATSRVPNNSPLHF. Together with reference TRBV15 and TRBJ1-6, the CDR3 gives the full variable domain: DAMVIQNPRYQVTQFGKPVTLSCSQTLNHNVMYWYQQKSSQAPKLLFHYYDKDFNNEADTPDNFQSRRPNTSFCFLDIRSPGLGDTAMYLCATSRVPNNSPLHFGNGTRLTVT.

This clonotype was seen a handful of times. V usage is TRBV7-2 and J usage is TRBJ2-5; 16 nucleotides align to TRBD2. The CDR3 sequence is 19 residues long. Germline V gives CDR1 SGHTA, CDR2 FQGNSA. Germline trimming cut 1 base from V and 2 bases from J; bases unmatched to any gene: 7. The CDR3, as DNA: TGTGCCAGCAGCTTAGTCTCCGGGACTAGCGGGGGGGAGCAAGAGACCCAGTACTTC. Its translation is CASSLVSGTSGGEQETQYF.

This clonotype has only a few counts. The chain couples TRBV6-4 to TRBJ2-7, with D possibly being TRBD1 (6 bases). This CDR3 contains 16 residues. V was shortened by 6 bases and J by 0 bases, with 18 bases between the two germline ends. The germline CDR1 and CDR2 sequences are MRHNA and SNTAGT. CDR3 nucleotide sequence: TGTGCCAGCAGAGAACCCTTACAGGGCAACTCCTACGAGCAGTACTTC. It codes for CASREPLQGNSYEQYF.

In its sample, this clonotype was seen a few times. CDR3 region: CSVSTGHFYEQYF. The CDR3 bases are TGCAGCGTCTCCACCGGACACTTCTACGAGCAGTACTTC. The rearrangement links TRBV29-1 to TRBJ2-7, with a possible D match to TRBD1 (5 bases). The CDR3 length is 13 residues. V lost 6 bases to trimming and J lost 3 bases, with 15 bases between them. Germline values: CDR1 SQVTM, CDR2 ANQGSEA.

This chain joins TRBV11-1 and TRBJ1-2, with a weak D call TRBD1 (6 bases). V lost 5 bases and J 8 bases, leaving 18 bases between the germline ends. This CDR3 is 14 amino acids long. The germline V gene has CDR1 SGHAT and CDR2 FQDESV (reference sequence). The CDR3 sequence is CASSRPGQGRGYTF. CDR3 bases: TGTGCCAGCAGCCGCCCTGGGCAGGGGAGAGGCTACACCTTC.

The chain recombines TRBV3-1 with TRBJ2-1, with D uncertain. The CDR3 loop spans 14 amino acids. V gave up 7 bases and J gave up 2 bases, with 12 bases separating them. Germline loops: CDR1 LGHDT, CDR2 YNNKEL (reference sequence). CDR3 coding DNA: TGTGCCAGCAAGGTCAGGTCGGCCTACAATGAGCAGTTCTTC. Amino acid sequence: CASKVRSAYNEQFF.

This sequence joins TRBV6-5 and TRBJ1-6; D unclear. The V end lost 6 bases, the J end lost 7 bases, and 16 bases lay between the germline ends. CDR3 length equals 15 residues. Germline assignment: CDR1 MNHEY and CDR2 SVGAGI. CDR3 region: CASSPHHANNSPLHF. The CDR3 DNA reads TGTGCCAGCAGCCCCCACCACGCCAACAATTCACCCCTCCACTTT.

This clonotype was detected only a few times. The chain uses TRBV29-1 and TRBJ2-4, with 9 positions matching TRBD1. This CDR3 has 13 residues. Germline V gene lookup returns CDR1 SQVTM and CDR2 ANQGSEA. Trimming took 4 bases from V and 8 from J; bases not matched to a gene: 6. CDR3: CSVVRTGADIQYF. Here the CDR3 DNA reads TGCAGCGTTGTAAGGACAGGGGCGGACATTCAGTACTTC.

The genes are TRBV5-1 and TRBJ1-2; D unclear. The CDR3 is 14 residues long. V lost 4 bases and J lost 6, with 16 bases in between. The germline CDR1 and CDR2 sequences are SGHRS and YFSETQ. CDR3 DNA: TGCGCCAGCAGCCCGAGAAGAGGGTCTGATGGCTACACCTTC. Its protein is CASSPRRGSDGYTF. Drawing the rest from reference TRBV5-1 and TRBJ1-2, the complete variable domain is KAGVTQTPRYLIKTRGQQVTLSCSPISGHRSVSWYQQTPGQGLQFLFEYFSETQRNKGNFPGRFSGRQFSNSRSEMNVSTLELGDSALYLCASSPRRGSDGYTFGSGTRLTVV.

The chain couples TRBV7-8 to TRBJ2-7; TRBD2 matches at 11 bases. V dropped 0 bases and J dropped 5; count of bases not matched to a gene: 6. Germline V gives CDR1 SGHVS, CDR2 FQNEAQ. There are 16 residues in the CDR3. The CDR3 is CASSLAPLAGGDEQYF. For the CDR3, the DNA is TGTGCCAGCAGCTTAGCCCCCCTAGCGGGAGGAGACGAGCAGTACTTC.